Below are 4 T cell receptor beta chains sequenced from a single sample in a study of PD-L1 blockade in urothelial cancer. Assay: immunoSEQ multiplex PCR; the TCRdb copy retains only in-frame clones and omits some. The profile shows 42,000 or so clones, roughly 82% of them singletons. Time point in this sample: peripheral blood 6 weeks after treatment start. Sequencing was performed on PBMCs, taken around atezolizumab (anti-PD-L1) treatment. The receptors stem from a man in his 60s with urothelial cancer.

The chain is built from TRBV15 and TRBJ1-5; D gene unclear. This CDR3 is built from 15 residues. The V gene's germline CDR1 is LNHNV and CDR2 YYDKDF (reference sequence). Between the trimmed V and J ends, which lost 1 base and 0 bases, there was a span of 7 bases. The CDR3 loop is CATSRGGYSNQPQHF. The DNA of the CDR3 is TGTGCCACCAGCAGAGGCGGGTATAGCAATCAGCCCCAGCATTTT. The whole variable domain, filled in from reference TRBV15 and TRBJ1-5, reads DAMVIQNPRYQVTQFGKPVTLSCSQTLNHNVMYWYQQKSSQAPKLLFHYYDKDFNNEADTPDNFQSRRPNTSFCFLDIRSPGLGDTAMYLCATSRGGYSNQPQHFGDGTRLSIL.

The CDR3 reads CASTLKARLRYNEQFF. DNA of the CDR3: TGTGCCAGCACCCTAAAGGCTAGACTCCGCTACAATGAGCAGTTCTTC. The V call is TRBV5-6, the J call TRBJ2-1; D is uncertain. The CDR3 spans 16 residues. Germline-derived CDR1 and CDR2 are SGHDT and YYEEEE. V shed 6 bases and J shed 3 bases, with 19 bases lying between them. The full variable domain, with the rest looked up from reference TRBV5-6 and TRBJ2-1, is DAGVTQSPTHLIKTRGQQVTLRCSPKSGHDTVSWYQQALGQGPQFIFQYYEEEERQRGNFPDRFSGHQFPNYSSELNVNALLLGDSALYLCASTLKARLRYNEQFFGPGTRLTVL.

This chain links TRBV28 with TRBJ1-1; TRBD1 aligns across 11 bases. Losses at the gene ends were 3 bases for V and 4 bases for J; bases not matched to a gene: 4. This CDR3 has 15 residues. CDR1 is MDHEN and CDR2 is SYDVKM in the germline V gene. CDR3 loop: CASSLGQGGVTEAFF. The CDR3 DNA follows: TGTGCCAGCAGTTTGGGACAGGGGGGGGTCACTGAAGCTTTCTTT.

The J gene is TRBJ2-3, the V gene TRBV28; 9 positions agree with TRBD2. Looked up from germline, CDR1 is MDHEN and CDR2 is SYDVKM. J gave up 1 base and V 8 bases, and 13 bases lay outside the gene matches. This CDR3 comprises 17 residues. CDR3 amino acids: CASLGIRRGGGTDTQYF. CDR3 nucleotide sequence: TGTGCCAGCCTTGGAATCCGGCGGGGGGGTGGCACAGATACGCAGTATTTT.